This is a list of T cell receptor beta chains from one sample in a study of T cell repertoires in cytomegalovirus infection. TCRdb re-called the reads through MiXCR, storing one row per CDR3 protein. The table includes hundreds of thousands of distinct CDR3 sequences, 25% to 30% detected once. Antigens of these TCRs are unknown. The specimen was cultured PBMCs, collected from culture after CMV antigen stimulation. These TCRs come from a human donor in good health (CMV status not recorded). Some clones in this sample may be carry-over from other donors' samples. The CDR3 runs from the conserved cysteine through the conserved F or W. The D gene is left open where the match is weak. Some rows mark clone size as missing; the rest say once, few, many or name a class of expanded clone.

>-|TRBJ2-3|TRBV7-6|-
CASRSGQGRSDTQYF
TGTGCCAGCAGGTCCGGGCAGGGGAGGTCAGATACGCAGTATTTT
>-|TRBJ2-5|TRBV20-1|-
CSARLWGSRETQYF
TGCAGTGCTAGACTTTGGGGTAGCCGGGAGACCCAGTACTTC
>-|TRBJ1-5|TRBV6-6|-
CASSLLGSQPQHF
TGTGCCAGCAGTCTCCTCGGGTCTCAGCCCCAGCATTTT
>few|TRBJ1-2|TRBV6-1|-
CASRRLAANDGYTF
TGTGCCAGCAGGCGCCTGGCAGCAAATGATGGCTACACCTTC
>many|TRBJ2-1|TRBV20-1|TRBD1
CSAVQGAGYNEQFF
TGCAGTGCTGTACAGGGGGCCGGGTACAATGAGCAGTTCTTC
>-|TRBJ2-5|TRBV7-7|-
CASSRTGRDETQYF
TGTGCCAGCAGCCGGACGGGCAGGGACGAGACCCAGTACTTC
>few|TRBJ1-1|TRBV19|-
CASRERRTGTEAFF
TGTGCCAGTAGGGAAAGACGGACGGGGACTGAAGCTTTCTTT
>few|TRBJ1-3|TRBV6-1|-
CASSEMAGGASGNTIYF
TGTGCCAGCAGTGAAATGGCCGGTGGAGCTTCTGGAAACACCATATATTTT
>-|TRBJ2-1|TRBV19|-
CASSIRDGEQFF
TGTGCCAGTAGTATAAGGGATGGTGAGCAGTTCTTC
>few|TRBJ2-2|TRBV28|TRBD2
CASSRRFSGRAFTGELFF
TGTGCCAGCAGTAGACGATTTAGCGGGAGGGCCTTCACCGGGGAGCTGTTTTTT
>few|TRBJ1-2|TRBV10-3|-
CAISDPLLDYGYTF
TGTGCCATCAGTGACCCCCTGTTGGACTATGGCTACACCTTC
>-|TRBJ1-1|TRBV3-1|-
CASRPTIGGTEAFF
TGTGCCAGCAGGCCAACAATCGGGGGAACTGAAGCTTTCTTT
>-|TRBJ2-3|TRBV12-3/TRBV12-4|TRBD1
CASSLGQGFYSTDTQYF
TGTGCCAGCAGTTTAGGACAGGGCTTCTATAGCACAGATACGCAGTATTTT
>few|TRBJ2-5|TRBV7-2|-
CASSRSYQETQYF
TGTGCCAGCAGCAGATCGTACCAAGAGACCCAGTACTTC
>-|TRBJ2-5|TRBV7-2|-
CASTPRGGGVGETQYF
TGTGCCAGCACCCCAAGAGGTGGAGGGGTAGGAGAGACCCAGTACTTC
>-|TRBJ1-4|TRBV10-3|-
CAISESSGAQLEKLFF
TGTGCCATCAGTGAGTCGTCGGGGGCCCAATTAGAAAAACTGTTTTTT
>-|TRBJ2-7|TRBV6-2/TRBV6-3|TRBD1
CASNPDRVVYEQYF
TGTGCCAGCAACCCAGACAGGGTTGTCTACGAGCAGTACTTC
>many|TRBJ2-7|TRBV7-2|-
CASSLGGRQYF
TGTGCCAGCAGCTTAGGGGGAAGGCAGTACTTC
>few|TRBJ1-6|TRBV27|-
CASSLGWGGGESPLHF
TGTGCCAGCAGTTTGGGTTGGGGGGGGGGAGAGTCACCCCTCCACTTT
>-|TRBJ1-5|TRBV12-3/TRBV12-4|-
CASSVQAGSVGWPQHF
TGTGCCAGCAGTGTTCAGGCAGGGTCCGTGGGGTGGCCCCAGCATTTT
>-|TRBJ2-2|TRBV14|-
CASSQEGLGETGELFF
TGTGCCAGCAGCCAAGAAGGTTTGGGAGAGACCGGGGAGCTGTTTTTT
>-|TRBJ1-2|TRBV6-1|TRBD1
CASSEALMVRGAGSNYGYTF
TGTGCCAGCAGTGAAGCGCTCATGGTCAGGGGGGCAGGATCCAACTATGGCTACACCTTC
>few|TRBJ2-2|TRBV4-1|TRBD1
CASSQDAVSGQGKTGELFF
TGCGCCAGCAGCCAAGACGCCGTTTCGGGACAGGGAAAGACCGGGGAGCTGTTTTTT
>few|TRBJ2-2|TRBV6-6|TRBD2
CASSMTSGRAGGELFF
TGTGCCAGCAGTATGACTAGCGGGAGGGCCGGCGGGGAGCTGTTTTTT
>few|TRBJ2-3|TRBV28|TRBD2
CASSGRARDTQYF
TGTGCCAGCAGCGGGAGGGCTAGAGATACGCAGTATTTT
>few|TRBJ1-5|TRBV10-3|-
CAISETPEAQHF
TGTGCCATCAGTGAAACCCCGGAGGCCCAGCATTTT
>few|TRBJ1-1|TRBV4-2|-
CASSPPGVTEAFF
TGTGCCAGCAGCCCCCCTGGCGTCACTGAAGCTTTCTTT
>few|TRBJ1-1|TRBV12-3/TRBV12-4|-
CASTQARVNTEAFF
TGTGCCAGCACCCAGGCGAGGGTGAACACTGAAGCTTTCTTT